This T cell receptor beta chain originates from a study of T-cell memory formation after mild COVID-19. This CDR3 contains 13 residues. V shed 6 bases and J 2 bases; nucleotides not matched to a gene: 3. Many counts were recorded for this clonotype. As yet, its antigen is unknown. Study-level points and caveats: Researchers report contracting CD4+ clones mostly in CM and EM, with CD8+ clones in EMRA.

TCRdb used MiXCR to reprocess the 5' RACE reads, holding one entry per CDR3 protein. The table shows about 320,000 distinct CDR3 sequences, with approximately 15% occurring only once. The chain recombines TRBV12-3 or TRBV12-4 with TRBJ2-5, with TRBD1 matching 7 bases. This clonotype was obtained from a young man who had mild COVID-19 (a few samples of this study predate the infection). Cell type and time point are not known. The sample consisted of PBMCs or a T cell subset sorted from them (not recorded which). CDR3 region: CASSRDRQETQYF. DNA of the CDR3: TGTGCCAGCAGCAGGGACAGACAAGAGACCCAGTACTTC.